This entry lists 13 T cell receptor beta chains sequenced from one sample in a study of cytomegalovirus exposure and HLA in healthy donors. The PCR used 60 Vbeta and 13 Jbeta primers. Clones were read by immunoSEQ multiplex PCR, and TCRdb kept only the in-frame ones, dropping some. The sample yields 120,000 or so clones, under 85% seen once. The sample taken for sequencing was PBMCs. Receptor source: a woman aged 50 to 60 in good health and CMV-seropositive.

This chain joins TRBV18 and TRBJ2-7; weak D call: TRBD2 (6 bases). CDR3 length equals 14 residues. CDR1 and CDR2 from the germline V gene are KGHSH and LQKENI. The V end was cut by 3 bases, the J end by 4 bases, with 13 bases between. The CDR3 region has the DNA TGTGCCAGCTCACCTGAGACTAGAACTTACGAGCAGTACTTC. Amino acids: CASSPETRTYEQYF.

The chain is built from TRBV4-2 and TRBJ2-3; D is uncertain. The V gene lost 4 bases and the J gene lost 0 bases, with 17 bases spanning the gap. The V gene's germline CDR1 is LGHNA and CDR2 YNFKEQ. The CDR3 is made up of 17 amino acids. The CDR3 region is CASSPVADFISTDTQYF. In DNA, the CDR3 is TGTGCCAGCAGCCCTGTCGCAGATTTCATTAGCACAGATACGCAGTATTTT.

The V gene is TRBV18, the J gene TRBJ2-5; tentative D call: TRBD2 (6 bases). CDR3 length: 15 residues. Trimming removed 2 bases at V and 5 bases at J, with 15 bases between. Germline values: CDR1 KGHSH, CDR2 LQKENI. CDR3: CASSPTGVRQETQYF. Here the CDR3 DNA reads TGTGCCAGCTCACCAACGGGAGTCCGTCAGGAGACCCAGTACTTC.

This clone has only one observation. A junction boundary mismatches the germline segment, possibly from a read error. This sequence joins TRBV6-1 and TRBJ1-2; 7 nucleotides align to TRBD1. Germline V gene data show CDR1 as MNHNS and CDR2 as SASEGT. The CDR3 length is 16 residues. The chain's CDR3 is CASREDRVLIYYGYTF. CDR3 coding DNA: TGTGCCAGCAGGGAAGACAGGGTTTTAATATACTATGGCTACACCTTC.

The J gene is TRBJ2-7, the V gene TRBV5-4; 9 nucleotides match TRBD2. This CDR3 has 13 residues. Germline V gene lookup returns CDR1 SGHNT and CDR2 YYREEE (reference sequence). J gave up 5 bases and V 4 bases, and 4 bases lay outside the gene matches. CDR3 sequence reads: CASSPAGGHEQYF. The CDR3 region has the DNA TGTGCCAGCAGCCCAGCGGGGGGTCACGAGCAGTACTTC. The full variable domain, in which reference TRBV5-4 and TRBJ2-7 provide the parts outside the CDR3, is ETGVTQSPTHLIKTRGQQVTLRCSSQSGHNTVSWYQQALGQGPQFIFQYYREEENGRGNFPPRFSGLQFPNYSSELNVNALELDDSALYLCASSPAGGHEQYFGPGTRLTVT.

In its sample, this clone was seen a few times. The rearrangement links TRBV4-2 to TRBJ2-6; no clear D. V lost 5 bases, J lost 0 bases, and 11 bases lay in between. Germline loops: CDR1 LGHNA, CDR2 YNFKEQ. This CDR3 contains 16 residues. The CDR3 sequence: CASSLEQPSGANVLTF. In DNA form, the CDR3 reads TGTGCCAGCAGCTTGGAACAGCCCTCTGGGGCCAACGTCCTGACTTTC.

This chain links TRBV5-1 with TRBJ1-1; 7 bases line up with TRBD1. The CDR3 is 14 amino acids. Germline V CDR1 and CDR2: SGHRS, YFSETQ. V trimming: 2 bases; J trimming: 2 bases; junction bases outside the gene matches: 3. CDR3 amino acids: CASSFTGANTEAFF. The CDR3 region has the DNA TGCGCCAGCAGCTTCACAGGGGCAAACACTGAAGCTTTCTTT.

This chain joins TRBV19 and TRBJ1-5; 8 bases map to TRBD1. Germline CDR1 LNHDA, CDR2 SQIVND (reference sequence). After removal of 6 bases from V and 4 bases from J, the junction contained 5 bases not matched to a gene. CDR3 length: 14 amino acids. The CDR3 sequence is CASSRTGSNQPQHF. The CDR3 nucleotides read TGTGCCAGTAGCCGGACAGGGTCGAATCAGCCCCAGCATTTT.

The table lists this clone with a few counts. The J gene is TRBJ2-3, the V gene TRBV6-6, with TRBD1 matching 7 bases. CDR1 is MNHNY and CDR2 is SVGAGI in the germline V gene (reference sequence). This CDR3 has 14 amino acids. The V and J ends lost 8 bases and 1 base, in that order; junction bases with no gene match: 6. Here the CDR3 reads CASGTGVGTDTQYF. CDR3 sequence (DNA): TGTGCCAGCGGTACAGGGGTAGGCACAGATACGCAGTATTTT.

The chain has TRBV6-5 and TRBJ2-2; 9 bases fit TRBD1. Germline V gene data show CDR1 as MNHEY and CDR2 as SVGAGI. J gave up 4 bases and V 5 bases, and 5 bases lay outside the gene matches. The CDR3 is 15 residues long. The CDR3 spells CASSLQGARTGELFF. The CDR3 bases are TGTGCCAGCAGTCTACAGGGGGCGCGCACCGGGGAGCTGTTTTTT.

This chain joins TRBV6-1 and TRBJ1-2, with D hard to call. CDR3 length equals 13 residues. V was pared by 2 bases and J by 0 bases, with 4 bases between. Germline V lookup: CDR1 MNHNS, CDR2 SASEGT. Written as DNA, the CDR3 is TGTGCCAGCAGTGAACGTTCTAACTATGGCTACACCTTC. Translating gives CASSERSNYGYTF.

The V gene is TRBV9, the J gene TRBJ2-1; TRBD2 is a possible D gene (5 bases). Germline V gene sequence: CDR1 SGDLS, CDR2 YYNGEE. This CDR3 comprises 16 residues. Trimming removed 0 bases at V and 5 bases at J, with 15 bases between. The CDR3 sequence is CASSVGLTYGDNEQFF. DNA of the CDR3: TGTGCCAGCAGCGTAGGTTTGACCTACGGGGACAATGAGCAGTTCTTC.

This chain links TRBV30 with TRBJ2-7, with D maybe TRBD2 (6 bases). CDR3 length: 11 amino acids. V was clipped by 4 bases and J by 4 bases, with 8 bases between them. Germline V lookup: CDR1 GTSNPN, CDR2 SVGIG (reference sequence). The CDR3 here is CAWNSGYEQYF. Here the CDR3 DNA reads TGTGCCTGGAATAGCGGATACGAGCAGTACTTC.